The clone carrying this T cell receptor (beta chain) appeared many times. Its antigen is unknown. The investigators amplified TCR beta CDR3 regions from RNA transcripts. RT-PCR in the first round (using the HTBI primer set) targeted the TCR CDR3. TCRdb re-analysed the multiplex PCR reads in MiXCR, keeping a single row per CDR3 protein. Of 350,000 or so distinct CDR3 sequences listed, around a sixth are singletons. This record comes from a study of T cells in Graves' hyperthyroidism and ophthalmopathy. Findings and caveats of the study: The blood repertoire included most of the expanded thyroid clonotypes above 0.001. Prediction of ophthalmopathy progression came a median about 6 months pre-onset.

Hyperthyroidism in the patients, aged 18 to 65, was newly diagnosed and under 2 months in duration. 10 ml of fresh peripheral blood supplied the PBMCs. Germline V gene data show CDR1 as SGHAT and CDR2 as FQNNGV. The ends lost 2 bases at V and 2 bases at J; junction bases unmatched: 5. The CDR3 length is 16 residues. This receptor was obtained from a woman aged 50 to 60 with Graves' hyperthyroidism. The chain combines TRBV11-2 with TRBJ1-2; 10 bases fit TRBD1. The sequenced sample consisted of blood. For the CDR3, the DNA is TGTGCCAGCAGCTTAAATACGGGACAGGGGAACTATGGCTACACCTTC. It yields the protein CASSLNTGQGNYGYTF.